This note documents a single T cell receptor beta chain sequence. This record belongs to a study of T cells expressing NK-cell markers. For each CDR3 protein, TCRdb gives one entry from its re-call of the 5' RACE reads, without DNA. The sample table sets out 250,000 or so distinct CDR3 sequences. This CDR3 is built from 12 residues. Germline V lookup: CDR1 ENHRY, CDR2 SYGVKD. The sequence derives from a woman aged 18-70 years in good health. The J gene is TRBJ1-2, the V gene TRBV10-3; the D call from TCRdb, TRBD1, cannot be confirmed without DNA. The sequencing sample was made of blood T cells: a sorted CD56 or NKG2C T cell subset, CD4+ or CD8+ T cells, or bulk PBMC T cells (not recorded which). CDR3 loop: CAIGGQGYGYTF.